These T cell receptor beta chains were read from a single sample in a study of glioma-infiltrating T cells. TCRdb analysed the multiplex PCR reads with MiXCR anew, one entry per CDR3 protein. Of a few hundred thousand distinct CDR3 sequences in the sample, 41% are singletons; the top ten hold 12%. The sequenced sample was glioma tissue, nonneoplastic brain tissue, or PBMCs (not recorded which). The receptors were sampled from a human donor with low-grade glioma or glioblastoma, undergoing nonglioma brain surgery, or in good health (not recorded which). Each CDR3 is given with its conserved first and last residue. The D gene is left open where the match is weak. A row's size may be missing; if present it is once, few, many or a size class.

v_gene	d_gene	abundance	j_gene	CDR3aa	CDR3nt
TRBV4-1	TRBD2	-	TRBJ2-1	CASSQESGLPRYNEQFF	TGCGCCAGCAGCCAAGAATCGGGACTACCCCGCTACAATGAGCAGTTCTTC
TRBV6-1	TRBD1	few	TRBJ1-6	CASSVRDRSSYNSPLHF	TGTGCCAGCAGTGTCCGGGACAGGAGCTCCTATAATTCACCCCTCCACTTT
TRBV12-3/TRBV12-4	-	-	TRBJ1-1	CASSLVRTAIKMNTEAFF	TGTGCCAGCAGTTTAGTCCGAACCGCAATAAAAATGAACACTGAAGCTTTCTTT
TRBV3-1	-	-	TRBJ1-1	CASSQFGGSNTEASF	TGTGCCAGCAGCCAATTCGGCGGTTCGAACACTGAAGCTTCCTTT
TRBV6-2/TRBV6-3	-	-	TRBJ2-7	CASSLRDSAAEQYF	TGTGCCAGCAGTTTAAGGGACTCGGCCGCCGAGCAGTACTTC
TRBV6-2/TRBV6-3	TRBD1	many	TRBJ2-7	CASSYRGLNLVEQYF	TGTGCCAGCAGTTACAGGGGGCTTAATCTGGTCGAGCAGTACTTC
TRBV7-9	TRBD2	-	TRBJ2-1	CASGRTSGRLTNEQFF	TGTGCCAGCGGCCGTACTAGCGGGAGGTTAACCAATGAGCAGTTCTTC
TRBV4-2	-	-	TRBJ2-3	CASTPPGTDKQYF	TGTGCCAGCACGCCTCCGGGCACAGATAAGCAGTATTTT
TRBV7-9	TRBD1	few	TRBJ1-4	CASSPLRQGGEKLFF	TGTGCCAGCAGCCCCCTAAGACAGGGGGGTGAAAAACTGTTTTTT
TRBV20-1	-	once	TRBJ2-1	CSACRDGRFYEQFF	TGCAGTGCTTGCCGAGACGGAAGGTTCTACGAGCAGTTCTTC
TRBV6-1	-	many	TRBJ1-2	CASSPRGSYGYTF	TGTGCCAGCAGTCCCCGAGGGAGCTATGGCTACACCTTC
TRBV4-1	TRBD2	few	TRBJ2-1	CASSHPGLAGGNSYNEQFF	TGCGCCAGCAGCCACCCGGGACTAGCGGGAGGTAACTCCTACAATGAGCAGTTCTTC
TRBV11-2	-	once	TRBJ2-7	CASSSLDRNSYEQYF	TGTGCCAGCAGCTCCCTGGACCGCAACTCCTACGAGCAGTACTTC
TRBV27	TRBD2	-	TRBJ2-7	CASSPGTSGKYNEQYF	TGTGCCAGCAGTCCAGGGACTAGCGGGAAGTACAATGAGCAGTACTTC
TRBV27	-	many	TRBJ2-5	CASSFLGHGRETQYF	TGTGCCAGCAGTTTTTTGGGCCATGGGCGGGAGACCCAGTACTTC
TRBV12-3/TRBV12-4	-	once	TRBJ1-2	CASSPPDSAYYTF	TGTGCCAGCAGCCCTCCCGACAGTGCTTACTACACCTTC
TRBV6-1	TRBD2	many	TRBJ2-7	CASSGTIPPEQYF	TGTGCCAGCAGCGGGACTATTCCTCCCGAGCAGTACTTC
TRBV7-9	TRBD2	-	TRBJ2-1	CASSYGLAGGDEQFF	TGTGCCAGCAGCTACGGACTAGCGGGAGGCGATGAGCAGTTCTTC
TRBV4-1	-	-	TRBJ1-5	CASSQVLGNRPQHF	TGCGCCAGCAGCCAAGTCTTGGGCAATCGGCCCCAGCATTTT
TRBV4-3	-	-	TRBJ1-2	CASSQKSGGYTF	TGCGCCAGCAGCCAAAAATCGGGTGGCTACACCTTC
TRBV7-2	-	many	TRBJ1-4	CASSVSSGIEKLFF	TGTGCCAGCAGCGTATCCTCAGGGATTGAAAAACTGTTTTTT
TRBV7-9	TRBD1	-	TRBJ1-1	CASSVQGIGTEAFF	TGTGCCAGCAGCGTACAGGGGATAGGTACTGAAGCTTTCTTT
TRBV7-2	-	few	TRBJ1-3	CASSFGRSSGNTIYF	TGTGCCAGCAGCTTTGGACGGAGCTCTGGAAACACCATATATTTT
TRBV12-3/TRBV12-4	-	-	TRBJ2-2	CASTTAGRNTGELFF	TGTGCCAGCACCACTGCGGGCAGAAACACCGGGGAGCTGTTTTTT
TRBV6-2/TRBV6-3	-	-	TRBJ2-1	CASSYPDTEQSYEQFF	TGTGCCAGCAGTTACCCGGACACAGAACAAAGCTATGAGCAGTTCTTC
TRBV6-6	-	few	TRBJ1-1	CASSYIGGLGTEAFF	TGTGCCAGCAGTTACATTGGGGGGCTCGGCACTGAAGCTTTCTTT
TRBV24-1	-	few	TRBJ2-3	CATNSGTDTQYF	TGTGCCACCAACTCCGGCACAGATACGCAGTATTTT
TRBV7-9	-	-	TRBJ2-7	CASTADSVISSYEQYF	TGTGCCAGCACCGCGGACAGTGTAATATCCTCCTACGAGCAGTACTTC
TRBV6-4	TRBD2	many	TRBJ2-1	CAIRPSGRDYNEQFF	TGTGCCATACGGCCGAGCGGGAGGGATTACAATGAGCAGTTCTTC
TRBV27	TRBD2	few	TRBJ2-3	CASSFRPSGVSTDTQYF	TGTGCCAGCAGTTTTCGACCTAGCGGAGTTAGCACAGATACGCAGTATTTT
TRBV5-4	-	-	TRBJ1-1	CASSFKTVMNTEAFF	TGTGCCAGCAGCTTCAAGACGGTTATGAACACTGAAGCTTTCTTT